These T cell receptor beta chains were read from a single sample in a study of control samples from healthy donors and cancer patients. Using immunoSEQ multiplex PCR, the repertoire was profiled, and TCRdb retains in-frame clones only, with some absent. The sample has about 200,000 clones. Sequencing used blood. These receptors originate from a woman younger than 45 in good health. The CDR3 runs from the conserved cysteine through the conserved F or W. D genes are given only for firm matches.

TGTGCCAGCAGCTCCGCAGGGGGGCTTCCCAATGAGCAGTTCTTC | CASSSAGGLPNEQFF | TRBV5-4 | - | TRBJ2-1
TGTGCCAGCAGAATACAGTGGCGGAATGAAAAACTGTTTTTT | CASRIQWRNEKLFF | TRBV5-5 | - | TRBJ1-4
TGTGCCAGCAGTTACGGGGAGAGCGATGGCTACACCTTC | CASSYGESDGYTF | TRBV6-6 | - | TRBJ1-2
TGTGCCAGCACCGTACGGGAGGGACGGTCACCCCTCCACTTT | CASTVREGRSPLHF | TRBV7-9 | - | TRBJ1-6
TGTGCCATCAGTGAGTCGAGAAGTATGAACACTGAAGCTTTCTTT | CAISESRSMNTEAFF | TRBV10-3 | - | TRBJ1-1
TGTGCCAGCAGTCAGAGCTCCTACGAGCAGTACTTC | CASSQSSYEQYF | TRBV12-3/TRBV12-4 | - | TRBJ2-7
TGTGCCACCAGCAGATTCCCGACGGGACCCTACAATGAGCAGTTCTTC | CATSRFPTGPYNEQFF | TRBV15 | - | TRBJ2-1
TGTGCCAGCAGTGATGTACTAGCGGGGGAATACATGGATACGCAGTATTTT | CASSDVLAGEYMDTQYF | TRBV2 | TRBD2 | TRBJ2-3
TGTGCCAGCAGCGTAGAATCGGCGAGTTCACCCCTCCACTTT | CASSVESASSPLHF | TRBV9 | - | TRBJ1-6
TGTGCCTGGAAAAACGGGGGGTACTCTGGGGCCAACGTCCTGACTTTC | CAWKNGGYSGANVLTF | TRBV30 | TRBD2 | TRBJ2-6
TGTGCCAGCAGTTACGACAGGGGGAGTAACACTGAAGCTTTCTTT | CASSYDRGSNTEAFF | TRBV6-5 | TRBD1 | TRBJ1-1
TGTGCCAGCACCGCCCGGGAGGGCTACGAGCAGTACTTC | CASTAREGYEQYF | TRBV12-3/TRBV12-4 | TRBD2 | TRBJ2-7
TGTGCCAGCAGTTTGGCAGGGCTTGGTGGTAATGAAAAACTGTTTTTT | CASSLAGLGGNEKLFF | TRBV6-5 | - | TRBJ1-4
TGTGCCAGCAGCGGGGGACAGGGGACCCTTGGCTACACCTTC | CASSGGQGTLGYTF | TRBV27 | TRBD1 | TRBJ1-2
TGTGCCAGCAGTTTATTTGGGGGGAACGGAGATACGCAGTATTTT | CASSLFGGNGDTQYF | TRBV27 | - | TRBJ2-3
TGTGCCAGCAGTCCCGAAGGGAGAAATTCACCCCTCCACTTT | CASSPEGRNSPLHF | TRBV28 | - | TRBJ1-6
TGTGCCAGCAGCTTGGCTTCGGGAGGGAGGGAAAAACTGTTTTTT | CASSLASGGREKLFF | TRBV5-6 | - | TRBJ1-4
TGTGCCAGCAGTTACGTCGGGACAGGGACCGGGGAGCTGTTTTTT | CASSYVGTGTGELFF | TRBV6-5 | TRBD1 | TRBJ2-2
TGTGCCAGCAGCGAAAGTAGCGGCTTGTACGAGCAGTACTTC | CASSESSGLYEQYF | TRBV7-2 | - | TRBJ2-7
TGTGCCAGTAGTATAGATCGGACATACGGCTTGAACACTGAAGCTTTCTTT | CASSIDRTYGLNTEAFF | TRBV19 | - | TRBJ1-1
TGTGCCAGCAGGGACAGGGTCTCCAATGAGCAGTTCTTC | CASRDRVSNEQFF | TRBV2 | TRBD1 | TRBJ2-1
TGTGCCACCAGTAGGGACCTGAGGGAGACCCAGTACTTC | CATSRDLRETQYF | TRBV15 | - | TRBJ2-5
TGTGCCAGCAGCTTGGAATGGGGGCGACGCATCTATGGCTACACCTTC | CASSLEWGRRIYGYTF | TRBV5-5 | - | TRBJ1-2
TGTGCCTGGAGTACCGGGACTTTAGAGATCCAGTACTTC | CAWSTGTLEIQYF | TRBV30 | - | TRBJ2-5
TGCGCCAGCAGTCACCTAGCCGCTGAAGCTTTCTTT | CASSHLAAEAFF | TRBV4-1 | - | TRBJ1-1
TGTGCCAGCAGCTCCACCGACAGCCCGTACAATGAGCAGTTCTTC | CASSSTDSPYNEQFF | TRBV5-6 | - | TRBJ2-1
TGTGCCAGTAGAGGGGACCGGGACTCAAGGAGCAGTTCACCCCTCCACTTT | CASRGDRDSRSSSPLHF | TRBV19 | - | TRBJ1-6
TGCGCCAGCAGCCAAGAACCCCCCCGGAGCTCTGGAAACACCATATATTTT | CASSQEPPRSSGNTIYF | TRBV4-3 | - | TRBJ1-3
TGTGCCAGCAGCCCAGGACCCAGCTACACCTTC | CASSPGPSYTF | TRBV9 | - | TRBJ1-2